One and the same sample provided the 17 T cell receptor beta chains below, sequenced in a study of blood T cell repertoires in COVID-19. Data came from immunoSEQ multiplex PCR; TCRdb stores just in-frame clones and leaves some out. The data contain 150,000 to 200,000 clones, roughly 82% of them seen just once; the ten biggest clones take up around 7%. Specimen: peripheral blood. The receptors come from a woman between 35 and 50 years old with COVID-19, enrolled during active disease.

The chain recombines TRBV5-5 with TRBJ1-4; TRBD1 matches 7 bases. The V gene's germline CDR1 is SGHKS and CDR2 YYEKEE (reference sequence). The J segment lost 2 bases and the V segment lost 3 bases, leaving 4 bases of the junction unmatched. This CDR3 region has 15 residues. The CDR3 spells CASSYRTGTNEKLFF. The CDR3 coding sequence is TGTGCCAGCAGCTACCGGACAGGCACTAATGAAAAACTGTTTTTT. Full variable domain (missing parts from reference TRBV5-5 and TRBJ1-4): DAGVTQSPTHLIKTRGQQVTLRCSPISGHKSVSWYQQVLGQGPQFIFQYYEKEERGRGNFPDRFSARQFPNYSSELNVNALLLGDSALYLCASSYRTGTNEKLFFGSGTQLSVL.

V usage is TRBV9 and J usage is TRBJ1-1; no firm D call. CDR1 and CDR2 (germline): SGDLS, YYNGEE. The CDR3 has 14 amino acids. Trimming took 2 bases from V and 1 from J, leaving 9 bases between them. In DNA form, the CDR3 reads TGTGCCAGCAGCGTGGCACCCGCGAACACTGAAGCTTTCTTT. As protein: CASSVAPANTEAFF.

This clone was seen more than once but under ten times. V gene TRBV9 combines with J gene TRBJ1-1, with a possible D match to TRBD1 (6 bases). Germline V gene sequence: CDR1 SGDLS, CDR2 YYNGEE. The CDR3 contains 14 residues. Trimming removed 5 bases from V and 1 base from J, with 12 bases in between. CDR3 loop: CASSKGEWNTEAFF. As DNA, the CDR3 is TGTGCCAGCAGTAAGGGGGAATGGAACACTGAAGCTTTCTTT.

The chain couples TRBV9 to TRBJ2-3, with TRBD2 matching over 8 bases. This CDR3 has 15 residues. Germline-derived CDR1 and CDR2 are SGDLS and YYNGEE. Trimming at V came to 3 bases and at J to 2 bases, leaving 5 bases not matched to a gene. CDR3: CASSARAGATDTQYF. The CDR3 bases are TGTGCCAGCAGCGCACGAGCGGGGGCCACAGATACGCAGTATTTT.

This chain connects TRBV19 to TRBJ1-5; D gene uncertain. V was trimmed by 1 base and J by 6 bases, leaving 4 bases between them. This CDR3 has 12 amino acids. The germline gives CDR1 LNHDA, CDR2 SQIVND (reference sequence). CDR3 sequence: CASSIGSQPQHF. CDR3 nucleotide sequence: TGTGCCAGTAGTATAGGGAGTCAGCCCCAGCATTTT.

The chain employs TRBV19 and TRBJ2-1, with TRBD2 identical over 10 bases. Trimming removed 11 bases from V and 9 bases from J; junction bases left unmatched: 10. This CDR3 is 13 amino acids long. Germline CDR1 reads LNHDA; CDR2 reads SQIVND (reference sequence). The CDR3 coding sequence is TGTGCCGTGTCGAGCGGGAGGGCCGTTGAGCAGTTCTTC. Translating gives CAVSSGRAVEQFF.

V and J are TRBV7-8 and TRBJ1-5; 7 nucleotides agree with TRBD1. The germline CDR1 and CDR2 sequences are SGHVS and FQNEAQ. CDR3 length equals 16 residues. V trimming: 5 bases; J trimming: 0 bases; junction bases outside the gene matches: 7. This chain's CDR3 is CASSLEGAVSNQPQHF. The CDR3 nucleotides are TGTGCCAGCAGCCTAGAGGGGGCGGTTAGCAATCAGCCCCAGCATTTT.

The V gene is TRBV18, the J gene TRBJ1-6, with 12 bases fitting TRBD1. Per germline, CDR1 KGHSH and CDR2 LQKENI. With 5 bases clipped from V and 10 bases from J, the junction kept 6 bases outside the gene matches. The CDR3 contains 15 residues. CDR3 in amino acids: CASSEGDRGHSPLHF. The CDR3 bases are TGTGCCAGCTCAGAAGGGGACAGGGGGCACTCACCCCTCCACTTT.

This clone was observed once. V and J are TRBV12-3 or TRBV12-4 and TRBJ2-5; D is undetermined. The CDR3 length is 12 residues. The germline V and J ends were trimmed by 3 bases and 2 bases, with 4 bases remaining between them. The CDR3 protein is CASSLRQETQYF. The CDR3 DNA sequence: TGTGCCAGCAGTTTGCGTCAAGAGACCCAGTACTTC.

This clone was seen a few times. The rearrangement links TRBV14 to TRBJ2-4, with a weak D call TRBD2 (7 bases). The V and J ends lost 4 bases and 1 base respectively, with 14 bases between them. This CDR3 region has 16 residues. Germline CDR1 reads SGHDN; CDR2 reads FVKESK. The CDR3, as DNA: TGTGCCAGCAGCCCCCTGGGAGGGGGGGCCAAAAACATTCAGTACTTC. It yields the protein CASSPLGGGAKNIQYF.

The rearrangement links TRBV3-1 (or the pseudogene TRBV3-2) to TRBJ2-1; 13 nucleotides agree with TRBD2. The CDR3 sequence is 16 residues long. V was clipped by 4 bases and J by 4 bases; unmatched bases: 4. Per the germline V gene, CDR1 is LGHDT and CDR2 is YNNKEL (reference sequence). The chain's CDR3 is CASSPKLAGGYNEQFF. The CDR3 DNA is TGTGCCAGCAGCCCGAAACTAGCGGGAGGGTACAATGAGCAGTTCTTC.

This rearrangement joins TRBV2 to TRBJ1-6; 9 bases map to TRBD1. The ends lost 10 bases at V and 9 bases at J; junction bases unmatched: 13. The germline CDR1 and CDR2 sequences are SNHLY and FYNNEI. This CDR3 has 15 residues. CDR3 bases: TGTGCCACCACTTTTATGGGACAGGGAGGTTCACCCCTCCACTTT. This encodes CATTFMGQGGSPLHF.

This clone was seen only a few times. This chain joins TRBV30 and TRBJ1-1; D is unclear. The V end lost 2 bases, the J end lost 3 bases, and 13 bases lay between the germline ends. CDR1 GTSNPN and CDR2 SVGIG come from the germline V gene (reference sequence). The CDR3 runs 14 residues. CDR3 loop: CAWSTRNRDTEAFF. CDR3 DNA sequence: TGTGCCTGGAGTACCCGAAATAGAGACACTGAAGCTTTCTTT.

V is TRBV4-1 and J is TRBJ2-5; 7 bases align to TRBD2. This CDR3 comprises 15 residues. The trim removed 2 bases at V and 5 bases at J, leaving 8 bases unmatched. CDR1 and CDR2 from the germline V gene are MGHRA and YSYEKL. CDR3 sequence reads: CASSQLAAGEETQYF. CDR3 in DNA: TGCGCCAGCAGCCAATTAGCGGCGGGGGAGGAGACCCAGTACTTC.

The rearrangement uses TRBV10-1 and TRBJ2-2, with D possibly matching TRBD1 (6 bases). Trimming pared 3 bases from V and 4 bases from J, leaving 9 bases between. The CDR3 loop spans 14 amino acids. Germline lookup yields CDR1 WNHNN and CDR2 SYGVQD (reference sequence). This CDR3 is CASSERGTTGELFF. In nucleotides, the CDR3 is TGCGCCAGCAGTGAAAGGGGGACCACCGGGGAGCTGTTTTTT.

This chain links TRBV11-3 with TRBJ2-1, with TRBD2 matching over 7 bases. Germline CDR1 and CDR2: SGHNT and YENEEA. With V trimmed by 3 bases and J by 10 bases, 3 bases remained unmatched. There are 12 residues in the CDR3. The CDR3 protein is CASSLVGGEQFF. CDR3 coding DNA: TGTGCCAGCAGCTTGGTGGGAGGGGAGCAGTTCTTC.

The V gene is TRBV10-3, the J gene TRBJ2-3; the D is unclear. Germline CDR1 reads ENHRY; CDR2 reads SYGVKD. The ends were cut back, 0 bases at V and 1 base at J, with 5 bases in the middle. The CDR3 has 14 residues. CDR3 in amino acids: CAISESLGTDTQYF. DNA for the CDR3: TGTGCCATCAGTGAGTCGTTAGGCACAGATACGCAGTATTTT.